This T cell receptor beta chain comes out of a study of CD8+ T cells in alopecia areata. The sequencing template was cDNA reverse transcribed from extracted RNA. Repertoires were generated with immunoSEQ multiplex PCR, while TCRdb's copy carries only in-frame clones and drops some. Altogether 60,000 to 65,000 clones are present, around 47% being singletons, with the ten largest covering about 53%. The V end lost 7 bases, the J end lost 6 bases, and 12 bases lay between the germline ends. The length of the CDR3 is 12 residues. Germline V lookup: CDR1 SQVTM, CDR2 ANQGSEA. Researchers took lesional scalp punch biopsies and peripheral blood from people who were alopecia areata patients. As regards this clone: Its antigen is undetermined.

Study-wide results and caveats: There were also resident alphabeta T cells of normal skin sequenced in scalp samples. Higher clonality than in normal scalp was seen in lesional scalp, especially alopecia totalis/universalis. Between patients, shared TCR sequences were less clear than in mice. This was possibly due in part to HLA diversity in the patient population.

The chain employs TRBV29-1 and TRBJ2-2; D gene unclear. The TCR comes from a human donor with alopecia areata. Sequencing was carried out using NKG2D-low CD8+ T cells sorted from blood. The CDR3 sequence is CSGRVPPGELFF. Here the CDR3 DNA reads TGCAGCGGAAGGGTCCCCCCCGGGGAGCTGTTTTTT.